This entry concerns a single TCR beta chain. Its antigen is not known. These data belong to a study of cytomegalovirus exposure and HLA in healthy donors. Across the study: Early on, a data release was issued that held 80 million or so unique TCRs from HLA-typed donors.

The CDR3 sequence is 14 residues long. The germline V gene encodes CDR1 SQVTM and CDR2 ANQGSEA. The V gene lost 3 bases and the J gene lost 1 base, with 12 bases spanning the gap. Study-wide results and caveats: Accounts indicate the classifier identified cytomegalovirus status with strong specificity and sensitivity.

Primers included in the PCR were 60 Vbeta and 13 Jbeta primers. Repertoires were generated with immunoSEQ multiplex PCR, while TCRdb's copy carries only in-frame clones and drops some. This table holds under 200,000 clones, 70% to 80% found once. The sample comprised PBMCs. The gene calls are TRBV29-1 and TRBJ1-1, with D perhaps TRBD1 (5 bases). The receptor comes from a young woman in good health and CMV-seropositive. The CDR3 sequence is CSVEGDGRNTEAFF. CDR3 DNA: TGCAGCGTTGAGGGGGACGGGAGGAACACTGAAGCTTTCTTT.